This TCR beta chain was captured by sequencing in a study of T cells expressing NK-cell markers. Across the study: Seven sequenced donors out of eight were HCMV-seropositive, one seronegative.

TCRdb re-called the 5' RACE reads and gives one entry per CDR3 protein, without DNA. The table counts about 160,000 distinct CDR3 sequences; roughly a fifth lies in the top ten. The CDR3 totals 17 residues. Germline CDR1 and CDR2: SNHLY and FYNNEI. The sequence derives from a man aged 18-69 years in good health. The chain links TRBV2 to TRBJ1-3; TCRdb designates TRBD1, a call that cannot be tested without DNA. Sequencing input: blood T cells: a sorted CD56 or NKG2C T cell subset, CD4+ or CD8+ T cells, or bulk PBMC T cells (not recorded which). This chain's CDR3 is CASSEDPPGISGNTIYF.